This T cell receptor (beta chain) was observed in a study of breast tumors, draining lymph nodes, adjacent tissues. The lymph nodes were axillary draining lymph nodes from breast cancer patients. A single record per CDR3 protein comes from TCRdb applying MiXCR to the multiplex PCR reads. The table has 140,000 or so distinct CDR3 sequences, less than 35% seen once. This clonotype was counted at least ten times. This CDR3 has 14 residues. V was pared by 0 bases and J by 2 bases, with 9 bases between. The germline gives CDR1 SGHTS, CDR2 YDEGEE. J is TRBJ2-7 and V is TRBV5-8; D not resolved. Sequencing was performed on axillary lymph node tissue. The TCR comes from a female donor with breast cancer. Some clones in this sample may be carry-over from other donors' samples. CDR3 protein: CASSLASTPYEQYV. CDR3 DNA: TGTGCCAGCAGCTTGGCGTCGACCCCCTACGAGCAGTACGTC.